This is a list of T cell receptor beta chains from one sample in a study of shared clonotypes between healthy human individuals. Data came from immunoSEQ multiplex PCR; TCRdb stores just in-frame clones and leaves some out. The sample includes about 380,000 clones, about 96% of them seen just once. Sequenced material: memory CD8+ T cells sorted from blood. The source of these receptors is a man between 25 and 39 years old in good health. CDR3s include the opening cysteine and the closing phenylalanine or tryptophan. D genes are given only for firm matches. Some rows mark clone size as missing; the rest say once, few, many or name a class of expanded clone.

d_call,j_call,clone_size,v_call,cdr3_aa,cdr3_nt
NA,TRBJ1-5,NA,TRBV27,CASSFLAGPQHF,TGTGCCAGCAGTTTCCTGGCTGGGCCCCAGCATTTT
NA,TRBJ2-2,NA,TRBV5-1,CASSPGTDTGELFF,TGCGCCAGCAGCCCCGGGACCGACACCGGGGAGCTGTTTTTT
TRBD2,TRBJ2-1,NA,TRBV25-1,CASSELETSGRNEQFF,TGTGCCAGCAGTGAACTTGAGACTAGCGGGAGAAATGAGCAGTTCTTC
NA,TRBJ1-2,NA,TRBV10-2,CASSEGSGADKAF,TGCGCCAGCAGTGAGGGTTCAGGGGCGGACAAGGCCTTC
NA,TRBJ2-2,NA,TRBV27,CASSLEYTGELFF,TGTGCCAGCAGCCTTGAGTACACCGGGGAGCTGTTTTTT
TRBD2,TRBJ2-1,NA,TRBV9,CASSLTSAHSYNEQFF,TGTGCCAGCAGCCTGACTAGCGCCCACTCCTACAATGAGCAGTTCTTC
NA,TRBJ2-7,NA,TRBV28,CASSLGGSYEQYF,TGTGCCAGCTCCCTAGGGGGCTCCTACGAGCAGTACTTC
TRBD1,TRBJ2-7,NA,TRBV5-1,CASSLGLAGGNEQYF,TGCGCCAGCAGCTTGGGGTTGGCAGGGGGCAACGAGCAGTACTTC
NA,TRBJ2-1,NA,TRBV5-1,CASSVGGDLYNEQFF,TGCGCCAGCAGTGTCGGCGGAGACCTATACAATGAGCAGTTCTTC
TRBD2,TRBJ2-7,NA,TRBV5-1,CASSLATSGSIYEQYF,TGCGCCAGCAGCTTGGCCACTAGCGGGAGTATCTACGAGCAGTACTTC
NA,TRBJ2-5,NA,TRBV5-1,CASSLVGSSRETQYF,TGCGCCAGCAGCTTGGTCGGGTCATCTCGGGAGACCCAGTACTTC
NA,TRBJ1-5,NA,TRBV28,CASSLPRGRVQPQHF,TGTGCCAGCAGTTTGCCCCGGGGCAGGGTCCAGCCCCAGCATTTT
NA,TRBJ1-1,NA,TRBV7-6,CASSLTGGARMNTEAFF,TGTGCCAGCAGCCTCACGGGGGGGGCGAGGATGAACACTGAAGCTTTCTTT
NA,TRBJ2-1,NA,TRBV2,CASRESRGSSYNEQFF,TGTGCCAGCAGAGAATCCCGGGGAAGCTCCTACAATGAGCAGTTCTTC
TRBD1,TRBJ1-2,NA,TRBV29-1,CSVEEWDRGASHYGYTF,TGCAGCGTTGAAGAATGGGACAGGGGCGCTAGCCACTATGGCTACACCTTC
TRBD1,TRBJ1-1,NA,TRBV6-5,CASSPTGIGAEEAFF,TGTGCCAGCAGTCCGACAGGGATCGGTGCAGAAGAAGCTTTCTTT
NA,TRBJ2-3,NA,TRBV29-1,CSVGTKYTDTQYF,TGCAGCGTCGGGACAAAATATACAGATACGCAGTATTTT
NA,TRBJ2-3,NA,TRBV6-6,CASSLNTDTQYF,TGTGCCAGCAGTTTAAATACAGATACGCAGTATTTT
TRBD2,TRBJ2-1,NA,TRBV6-1,CASSEWTSGRAGEQFF,TGTGCCAGCAGTGAATGGACTAGCGGGAGGGCTGGTGAGCAGTTCTTC
TRBD1,TRBJ2-4,NA,TRBV5-1,CASSLGIGGDGENIQYF,TGCGCCAGCAGCTTGGGGATAGGGGGCGATGGAGAAAACATTCAGTACTTC
TRBD2,TRBJ2-7,NA,TRBV25-1,CASSEPGLAEEQYF,TGTGCCAGCAGTGAACCGGGACTAGCCGAGGAGCAGTACTTC
NA,TRBJ2-1,NA,TRBV14,CASSQVGSGGYEQFF,TGTGCCAGCAGCCAAGTGGGATCAGGCGGGTATGAGCAGTTCTTC
NA,TRBJ2-1,once,TRBV7-9,CASSIREYKYNEQFF,TGTGCCAGCAGCATACGGGAGTATAAATACAATGAGCAGTTCTTC
TRBD2,TRBJ2-5,once,TRBV4-1,CASSPGTSYKETQYF,TGCGCCAGCAGCCCCGGGACTAGCTATAAAGAGACCCAGTACTTC
NA,TRBJ1-2,NA,TRBV20-1,CSAIPVYGYTF,TGCAGTGCTATACCGGTATATGGCTACACCTTC
NA,TRBJ2-1,NA,TRBV19,CASSSGNEQFF,TGTGCCAGTAGTTCGGGAAATGAGCAGTTCTTC
NA,TRBJ1-3,NA,TRBV19,CASRERASGNTIYF,TGTGCCAGTAGAGAACGTGCCTCTGGAAACACCATATATTTT
NA,TRBJ2-5,NA,TRBV5-4,CASSFLSQGETQYF,TGTGCCAGCAGCTTCCTATCACAGGGAGAGACCCAGTACTTC
NA,TRBJ2-3,NA,TRBV29-1,CSVAGTGATDTQYF,TGCAGCGTTGCGGGTACGGGAGCCACAGATACGCAGTATTTT
NA,TRBJ1-5,NA,TRBV6-6,CASSSDTYSNQPQHF,TGTGCCAGCAGTTCAGACACTTATAGCAATCAGCCCCAGCATTTT
NA,TRBJ2-2,NA,TRBV5-6,CASSYRFTGELFF,TGTGCCAGCAGCTATCGGTTCACCGGGGAGCTGTTTTTT
NA,TRBJ1-2,NA,TRBV15,CATSRDQSTTDQLRGYTF,TGTGCCACCAGCAGAGACCAAAGTACGACAGACCAACTAAGGGGCTACACCTTC
NA,TRBJ2-7,once,TRBV2,CASSGTRSGYEQYF,TGTGCCAGCAGCGGGACCCGGTCGGGCTACGAGCAGTACTTC
TRBD1,TRBJ2-2,once,TRBV5-1,CASSPRTGGNTGELFF,TGCGCCAGCAGCCCTCGGACAGGGGGCAATACCGGGGAGCTGTTTTTT
NA,TRBJ2-2,NA,TRBV10-1,CASSLGPTGELFF,TGCGCCAGCAGTCTGGGACCCACCGGGGAGCTGTTTTTT
NA,TRBJ2-1,NA,TRBV27,CASSHGVSGQFF,TGTGCCAGCAGCCATGGCGTTAGCGGGCAGTTCTTC
TRBD1,TRBJ1-1,NA,TRBV18,CASSPPGQGHQAFF,TGTGCCAGCTCACCACCGGGACAGGGTCATCAAGCTTTCTTT
NA,TRBJ1-1,NA,TRBV27,CASSSAGISEAFF,TGTGCCAGCAGTTCCGCAGGGATCTCTGAAGCTTTCTTT
TRBD1,TRBJ2-7,NA,TRBV29-1,CSVVPTGDYEQYF,TGCAGCGTCGTCCCCACAGGGGACTACGAGCAGTACTTC
TRBD2,TRBJ2-5,NA,TRBV19,CASSILAGGPGETQYF,TGTGCCAGTAGTATACTAGCGGGAGGGCCGGGAGAGACCCAGTACTTC
NA,TRBJ2-1,NA,TRBV15,CATSRRGREEFF,TGTGCCACCAGCAGGCGGGGTAGGGAAGAGTTCTTC
NA,TRBJ2-1,NA,TRBV5-4,CASSFGTPYNEQFF,TGTGCCAGCAGTTTTGGAACCCCCTACAATGAGCAGTTCTTC
NA,TRBJ1-2,NA,TRBV4-1,CARNKPGQNYGYTF,TGCGCCAGAAACAAACCGGGACAAAACTATGGCTACACCTTC